These 27 T cell receptor beta chains share one sample of origin, sequenced in a study of blood T cells in healthy people across ages. A J-beta primer mix and a sample-barcoded 5' primer were used in a second PCR of about 7 to 12 cycles. TCRdb itself ran the 5' RACE reads through MiXCR, one entry per CDR3 protein. The table records some 1.5 million distinct CDR3 sequences, roughly 28% of them present only once. The sequenced sample consisted of blood. These receptors were obtained from a woman under 40 in good health.

The genes are TRBV12-3 or TRBV12-4 and TRBJ1-6, with D hard to call. The ends were cut back, 4 bases at V and 11 bases at J, with 15 bases in the middle. This CDR3 comprises 14 residues. In DNA, the CDR3 is TGTGCCAGCAGTTATGGATGGTCGGGGACACCCCTCCACTTT. This translates into CASSYGWSGTPLHF.

The chain combines TRBV20-1 with TRBJ2-1; D uncertain. The CDR3 runs to 12 residues. Germline CDR1 is DFQATT and CDR2 is SNEGSKA (reference sequence). The ends were cut back, 0 bases at V and 8 bases at J, with 8 bases in the middle. The CDR3 sequence is CSARDGEDEQFF. The CDR3 DNA follows: TGCAGTGCTAGAGACGGCGAGGATGAGCAGTTCTTC.

The rearrangement uses TRBV20-1 and TRBJ2-3, with 11 bases fitting TRBD2. Germline CDR1 reads DFQATT; CDR2 reads SNEGSKA (reference sequence). There are 16 residues in the CDR3. V lost 5 bases to trimming and J lost 12 bases; unmatched junction nucleotides: 19. The CDR3 reads CSAASLAGGPLALQYF. DNA for the CDR3: TGCAGTGCTGCCTCCCTAGCGGGAGGTCCCCTCGCGCTCCAGTATTTT.

This clonotype was seen once. The chain joins TRBV6-6 to TRBJ1-2; D is unresolved. Germline values: CDR1 MNHNY, CDR2 SVGAGI (reference sequence). This CDR3 is built from 13 residues. V was pared by 7 bases and J by 4 bases, with 13 bases between. This CDR3 reads CASNDPQTYGYTF. As DNA, the CDR3 is TGTGCCAGCAATGACCCGCAGACCTATGGCTACACCTTC.

The chain uses TRBV6-1 and TRBJ2-7; possible D gene TRBD2, 6 bases. The germline V and J ends were trimmed by 3 bases and 8 bases, with 20 bases remaining between them. This CDR3 is built from 15 residues. Germline V gene lookup returns CDR1 MNHNS and CDR2 SASEGT. The CDR3 coding sequence is TGTGCCAGCAGTGACTTGGGGGGACCAGAAGATCAGCAGTACTTC. Protein: CASSDLGGPEDQQYF.

This chain uses TRBV15 with TRBJ1-4, with unresolved D. The V and J ends lost 1 base and 4 bases respectively, with 7 bases between them. Germline values: CDR1 LNHNV, CDR2 YYDKDF (reference sequence). This CDR3 has 14 residues. The CDR3 DNA reads TGTGCCACCAGCAGAGTCGACTTTAATGAAAAACTGTTTTTT. Translation: CATSRVDFNEKLFF.

Ten or more counts support this clonotype. The CDR3 DNA follows: TGCGCCAGCAGCCGCAGTTCTGCGGGGGCTAACTATGGCTACACCTTC. Its protein product is CASSRSSAGANYGYTF. The rearrangement links TRBV4-3 to TRBJ1-2, with D perhaps matching TRBD1 (5 bases). V shed 4 bases and J shed 0 bases, with 15 bases lying between them. The CDR3 consists of 16 residues. In germline, CDR1 is LGHNA, CDR2 YSLEER.

This clonotype came up a few times. This chain connects TRBV7-2 to TRBJ2-1; D ambiguous. V lost 3 bases to trimming and J lost 0 bases, with 9 bases between them. CDR1 and CDR2 (germline): SGHTA, FQGNSA. CDR3 length: 15 residues. CDR3 residues: CASSFARSSYNEQFF. CDR3 sequence (DNA): TGTGCCAGCAGCTTTGCGCGGTCCTCCTACAATGAGCAGTTCTTC.

J is TRBJ2-1 and V is TRBV29-1, with 9 bases matching TRBD1. Germline assignment: CDR1 SQVTM and CDR2 ANQGSEA. J gave up 8 bases and V 1 base, and 6 bases lay outside the gene matches. This CDR3 has 14 amino acids. The CDR3 here is CSVEAPGQGYEQFF. CDR3 coding DNA: TGCAGCGTTGAAGCTCCGGGACAGGGCTATGAGCAGTTCTTC.

In its sample, this clonotype was seen a few times. The V gene is TRBV3-1, the J gene TRBJ2-1; D is unclear. Germline V gives CDR1 LGHDT, CDR2 YNNKEL (reference sequence). This CDR3 comprises 13 residues. V was trimmed by 1 base and J by 5 bases, leaving 6 bases between them. This chain's CDR3 is CASSQAGDNEQFF. In DNA, the CDR3 is TGTGCCAGCAGCCAAGCTGGGGACAATGAGCAGTTCTTC.

V and J are TRBV29-1 and TRBJ2-1; D is unclear. V was trimmed by 8 bases and J by 11 bases, leaving 22 bases between them. This CDR3 is built from 13 residues. CDR1 SQVTM and CDR2 ANQGSEA come from the germline V gene. This CDR3 reads CSTTIDWGSKQFF. CDR3 nucleotides: TGCAGCACTACTATTGACTGGGGTAGCAAGCAGTTCTTC.

Comments on this clonotype: A clone one base away is much larger, so this may be a read error. The chain combines TRBV27 with TRBJ1-1, with D tentatively TRBD1 (6 bases). CDR1 and CDR2 (germline): MNHEY, SMNVEV (reference sequence). This CDR3 is 13 amino acids long. DNA of the CDR3: TGTGCCAGCAGTACTCAGGGGCGGACTGGAGCTTTCTTT. It codes for CASSTQGRTGAFF.

The V call is TRBV12-3 or TRBV12-4, the J call TRBJ1-4, with 7 bases fitting TRBD1. Germline trimming cut 5 bases from V and 10 bases from J; bases unmatched to any gene: 10. This CDR3 region has 14 residues. CDR3 residues: CASSLFQGEGKLFF. As DNA, the CDR3 is TGTGCCAGCAGTCTCTTCCAGGGGGAGGGAAAACTGTTTTTT.

The V call is TRBV27, the J call TRBJ1-2; no clear D gene. The CDR3 extends over 13 amino acids. V was shortened by 8 bases and J by 4 bases, with 14 bases between the two germline ends. Germline lookup yields CDR1 MNHEY and CDR2 SMNVEV (reference sequence). The CDR3 is CASFPGPPYGYTF. The CDR3 DNA sequence: TGTGCCAGCTTTCCCGGGCCCCCCTATGGCTACACCTTC.

This clonotype has a handful of counts. The rearrangement joins TRBV29-1 to TRBJ2-1; D perhaps matches TRBD1 (7 bases). V gave up 6 bases and J gave up 0 bases, with 15 bases separating them. Germline V gene lookup returns CDR1 SQVTM and CDR2 ANQGSEA. CDR3 length: 15 residues. The CDR3 reads CSVGRRGVSYNEQFF. The CDR3 DNA sequence: TGCAGCGTGGGGCGCAGGGGGGTCTCCTACAATGAGCAGTTCTTC.

The chain uses TRBV5-1 and TRBJ1-1, with D possibly TRBD1 on 5 matching bases. This CDR3 is 13 amino acids long. Trimming removed 0 bases at V and 9 bases at J, with 12 bases between. Germline CDR1 and CDR2: SGHRS and YFSETQ. DNA for the CDR3: TGCGCCAGCAGCTTGGGTGACAGCCCGAAAGCTTTCTTT. This codes for CASSLGDSPKAFF.

V gene TRBV24-1 combines with J gene TRBJ2-5, with TRBD1 identical over 7 bases. The last part of the DNA fits TRBJ2-1 better; the J call may be wrong. Germline CDR1 and CDR2: KGHDR and SFDVKD. This CDR3 is 15 amino acids long. CDR3 DNA sequence: TGTGCCACCAGTGATTCGCGGACAGGACAAGAGACCCAGTTCTTC. It codes for CATSDSRTGQETQFF.

In this sample, this clonotype turned up a few times. Its ends do not fully match the called genes, so a read error is possible. V usage is TRBV3-1 and J usage is TRBJ1-2; D ambiguous. The CDR3 sequence is 13 residues long. Germline V gives CDR1 LGHDT, CDR2 YNNKEL (reference sequence). The CDR3 loop reads CASSQQQNYCYTF. In DNA form, the CDR3 reads TGTGCCAGCAGCCAACAACAGAACTATTGCTACACCTTC.

This clonotype was found many times. J is TRBJ1-2 and V is TRBV5-1, with D maybe TRBD1 (6 bases). The ends were cut back, 2 bases at V and 6 bases at J, with 8 bases in the middle. This CDR3 region has 12 residues. CDR1 is SGHRS and CDR2 is YFSETQ in the germline V gene. The chain's CDR3 is CASSLQGHGYTF. CDR3 in DNA: TGCGCCAGCAGCTTACAGGGACATGGCTACACCTTC.

The V call is TRBV5-1, the J call TRBJ2-1; 10 positions match TRBD2. The junction had 12 bases not matched to a gene; V was cut back by 3 bases and J by 6 bases. The CDR3 covers 17 residues. In germline, CDR1 is SGHRS, CDR2 YFSETQ. The CDR3 sequence is CASSSGQRGGGSNEQFF. The CDR3 coding sequence is TGCGCCAGCAGCTCGGGACAGCGGGGGGGCGGGTCCAATGAGCAGTTCTTC.

Note on this clonotype: The junction shows a germline mismatch at one end, possibly a read error. The chain employs TRBV7-9 and TRBJ2-1; possibly TRBD2 for D (6 bases). The germline CDR1 and CDR2 sequences are SEHNR and FQNEAQ (reference sequence). The CDR3 runs to 15 residues. The chain's CDR3 is CARSLAAVEEDEQFF. The CDR3 DNA follows: TGTGCCCGCAGCTTAGCGGCGGTGGAGGAGGATGAGCAGTTCTTC.

This clonotype has at least ten counts. This chain links TRBV29-1 with TRBJ2-7, with no clear D. The CDR3 is made up of 12 amino acids. Trimming took off 4 bases at V and 7 bases at J, with 14 bases between the two ends. The germline CDR1 and CDR2 sequences are SQVTM and ANQGSEA. The CDR3 region is CSVVPPSREQYF. The CDR3 DNA reads as TGCAGCGTTGTACCCCCGTCTCGGGAGCAGTACTTC.

The gene calls are TRBV15 and TRBJ2-1; D remains ambiguous. CDR1 and CDR2 (germline): LNHNV, YYDKDF (reference sequence). The CDR3 totals 13 residues. V was pared by 8 bases and J by 3 bases, with 11 bases between. The DNA of the CDR3 is TGTGCCACCGGCGTCGGCTTCTACAATGAGCAGTTCTTC. This encodes CATGVGFYNEQFF.

The sample holds a few counts of this clonotype. The chain links TRBV3-1 to TRBJ1-2, with 8 nucleotides matching TRBD1. This CDR3 is built from 13 residues. The V segment lost 5 bases and the J segment 7 bases; nucleotides outside the gene matches: 6. CDR1 is LGHDT, CDR2 YNNKEL, per germline (reference sequence). The CDR3: CASSETGVAGYTF. As DNA, the CDR3 is TGTGCCAGCAGCGAGACAGGGGTGGCTGGCTACACCTTC. The complete variable domain, with remaining parts taken from reference TRBV3-1 and TRBJ1-2, reads DTAVSQTPKYLVTQMGNDKSIKCEQNLGHDTMYWYKQDSKKFLKIMFSYNNKELIINETVPNRFSPKSPDKAHLNLHINSLELGDSAVYFCASSETGVAGYTFGSGTRLTVV.

This clonotype turned up a few times. V is TRBV28 and J is TRBJ2-4, with D unresolved. The germline gives CDR1 MDHEN, CDR2 SYDVKM. The CDR3 loop spans 12 amino acids. Trimming took 7 bases from V and 0 from J, leaving 4 bases between them. The CDR3 DNA follows: TGTGCCAGCAAAGAAGCCAAAAACATTCAGTACTTC. Its translation: CASKEAKNIQYF.

This clonotype was recorded a few times. The J gene is TRBJ1-2, the V gene TRBV7-2; the D is unclear. This CDR3 is 15 amino acids long. Looked up from germline, CDR1 is SGHTA and CDR2 is FQGNSA. V was trimmed by 0 bases and J by 0 bases, leaving 8 bases between them. The CDR3 sequence is CASSLAGQPNYGYTF. The CDR3 DNA follows: TGTGCCAGCAGCTTAGCCGGGCAGCCTAACTATGGCTACACCTTC.

This clonotype was seen a handful of times. One junction end disagrees with the germline gene, perhaps due to a read error. The rearrangement links TRBV20-1 to TRBJ1-2; no clear D gene. The CDR3 extends over 10 amino acids. The V gene's germline CDR1 is DFQATT and CDR2 SNEGSKA (reference sequence). CDR3 coding DNA: TGCAGCGCTAACTCCTTTGGCTACACCTTC. Its translation: CSANSFGYTF.